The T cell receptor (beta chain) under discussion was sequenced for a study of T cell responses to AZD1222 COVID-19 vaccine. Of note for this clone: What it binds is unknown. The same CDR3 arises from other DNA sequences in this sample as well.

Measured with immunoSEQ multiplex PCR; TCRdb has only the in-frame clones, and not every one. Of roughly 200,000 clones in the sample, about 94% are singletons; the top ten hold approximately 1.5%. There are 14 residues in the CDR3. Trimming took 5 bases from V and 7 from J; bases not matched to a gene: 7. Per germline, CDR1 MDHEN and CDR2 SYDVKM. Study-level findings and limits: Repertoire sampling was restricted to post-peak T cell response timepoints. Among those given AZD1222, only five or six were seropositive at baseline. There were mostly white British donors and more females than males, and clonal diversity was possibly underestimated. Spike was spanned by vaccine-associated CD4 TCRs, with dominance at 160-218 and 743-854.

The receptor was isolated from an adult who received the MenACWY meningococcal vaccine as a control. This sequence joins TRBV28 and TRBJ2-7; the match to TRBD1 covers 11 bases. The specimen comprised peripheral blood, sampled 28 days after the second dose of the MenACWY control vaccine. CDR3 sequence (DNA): TGTGCCAGCAGTCCCGGACAGGGGGCGCGGGAGCAGTACTTC. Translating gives CASSPGQGAREQYF.